The present T cell receptor (beta chain) was sequenced within a study of blood T cell repertoires in COVID-19. This table comes from immunoSEQ multiplex PCR, and its TCRdb copy is limited to in-frame clones, with some not included. The sample contains roughly 110,000 clones, approximately 84% of which appear only once. In germline, CDR1 is ENHRY, CDR2 SYGVKD. The CDR3 is 13 residues long. V was pared by 3 bases and J by 5 bases, with 10 bases between. What was sequenced was peripheral blood. The sequence was collected from a woman in her fifties or sixties with acute or convalescent COVID-19. The chain uses TRBV10-3 and TRBJ1-2; TRBD1 is a possible D gene (5 bases). CDR3 amino acids: CAISDQGTYGYTF. Written as DNA, the CDR3 is TGTGCCATCAGTGATCAGGGAACGTATGGCTACACCTTC.